The next 27 T cell receptor beta chains were all read from a single sample in a study of shared clonotypes between healthy human individuals. Libraries were prepared by immunoSEQ multiplex PCR; TCRdb keeps only in-frame clonotypes and omits some of them. The sample yields more than 450,000 clones, roughly 78% seen once. Material for sequencing was PBMCs. The receptors here all came from a woman aged 40-49 years in good health. Some clones in this sample may be carry-over from other donors' samples.

This clone appeared a few times. The CDR3 DNA is TGTGCCTGGAGCCACAAAGGGACAGACGAAGCTTTCTTT. Protein: CAWSHKGTDEAFF. V is TRBV30 and J is TRBJ1-1, with 7 positions matching TRBD1. The CDR3 length is 13 residues. V gave up 3 bases and J gave up 8 bases; unmatched junction bases: 9. Germline assignment: CDR1 GTSNPN and CDR2 SVGIG (reference sequence).

This clone was found a few times. The CDR3, as DNA: TGTGCCAGCAGCCCTACAGCGGGGTGGGGCTACAATGAGCAGTTCTTC. Translating it yields CASSPTAGWGYNEQFF. The J gene is TRBJ2-1, the V gene TRBV7-6; TRBD2 matches at 7 bases. Per germline, CDR1 SGHVS and CDR2 FNYEAQ. The V gene end was trimmed by 5 bases and the J gene end by 3 bases; junction bases not matched to a gene: 10. This CDR3 region has 16 residues.

The chain is built from TRBV15 and TRBJ1-5; 8 nucleotides line up with TRBD1. The V gene's germline CDR1 is LNHNV and CDR2 YYDKDF (reference sequence). CDR3 length: 15 residues. V dropped 1 base and J dropped 2; count of bases not matched to a gene: 1. The CDR3 DNA reads TGTGCCACCAGCAGAGTGACAGGGGGCAATCAGCCCCAGCATTTT. This encodes CATSRVTGGNQPQHF.

The chain recombines TRBV7-9 with TRBJ2-1; 8 nucleotides agree with TRBD2. CDR1 and CDR2 (germline): SEHNR, FQNEAQ (reference sequence). The V gene end was trimmed by 3 bases and the J gene end by 0 bases; junction bases not matched to a gene: 4. The CDR3 loop spans 16 amino acids. The CDR3 DNA reads TGTGCCAGCAGCTTTCCAGCGGGAGACTCCTACAATGAGCAGTTCTTC. It encodes CASSFPAGDSYNEQFF.

The chain is built from TRBV6-1 and TRBJ2-4, with 10 bases identical to TRBD1. The length of the CDR3 is 18 residues. Germline CDR1 and CDR2: MNHNS and SASEGT. V gave up 3 bases and J gave up 1 base; unmatched junction bases: 9. The CDR3 region is CASSDPGQGPIAKNIQYF. The CDR3 DNA sequence: TGTGCCAGCAGTGATCCGGGACAGGGGCCTATCGCCAAAAACATTCAGTACTTC.

V and J are TRBV7-2 and TRBJ2-7; D is unresolved. Germline V lookup: CDR1 SGHTA, CDR2 FQGNSA. The CDR3 sequence is 14 residues long. V lost 3 bases and J 1 base, leaving 10 bases between the germline ends. As DNA, the CDR3 is TGTGCCAGCAGCTTCTGGGGTGGATCCTACGAGCAGTACTTC. The encoded protein is CASSFWGGSYEQYF.

The chain couples TRBV7-9 to TRBJ2-5, with TRBD1 matching over 7 bases. CDR1 is SEHNR, CDR2 FQNEAQ, per germline (reference sequence). With 5 bases clipped from V and 2 bases from J, the junction kept 8 bases outside the gene matches. CDR3 size: 15 residues. This chain's CDR3 is CASSPRQGPQETQYF. The CDR3 DNA sequence: TGTGCCAGCAGCCCCCGACAGGGACCTCAAGAGACCCAGTACTTC.

The chain recombines TRBV30 with TRBJ2-1; 7 nucleotides align to TRBD2. The germline gives CDR1 GTSNPN, CDR2 SVGIG (reference sequence). Trimming took 7 bases from V and 9 from J; bases not matched to a gene: 12. The length of the CDR3 is 13 residues. The CDR3, as DNA: TGTGCCTTCAAAGCGGGATTTAGGAGTGAGCAGTTCTTC. It is translated as CAFKAGFRSEQFF. The variable domain in full, completed from reference TRBV30 and TRBJ2-1, reads SQTIHQWPATLVQPVGSPLSLECTVEGTSNPNLYWYRQAAGRGLQLLFYSVGIGQISSEVPQNLSASRPQDRQFILSSKKLLLSDSGFYLCAFKAGFRSEQFFGPGTRLTVL.

V is TRBV4-1 and J is TRBJ1-3; D may be TRBD1 (6 bases). The CDR3 has 16 residues. Germline loops: CDR1 MGHRA, CDR2 YSYEKL. Trimming took off 3 bases at V and 0 bases at J, with 12 bases between the two ends. The CDR3 DNA sequence: TGCGCCAGCAGCCACATAGGACAGAGCTCTGGAAACACCATATATTTT. Amino acids: CASSHIGQSSGNTIYF.

The chain carries TRBV28 and TRBJ2-7, with D perhaps TRBD1 (6 bases). The germline V gene encodes CDR1 MDHEN and CDR2 SYDVKM. CDR3 length equals 15 residues. Trimming left V 1 base short and J 3 bases short, with 13 bases between. This chain's CDR3 is CASSLYGTQSYEQYF. The CDR3 DNA is TGTGCCAGCAGTTTATATGGGACACAAAGCTACGAGCAGTACTTC.

The chain employs TRBV7-6 and TRBJ2-5, with 12 bases that match TRBD2. Matching the DNA end better, TRBJ2-7 makes the J call doubtful. Germline CDR1 is SGHVS and CDR2 is FNYEAQ. The CDR3 consists of 16 residues. DNA for the CDR3: TGTGCCAGCAGCGGATGGACTAGCGGGAACAACTACGAGCAGTACTTC. Translated, it gives CASSGWTSGNNYEQYF.

The chain links TRBV10-3 to TRBJ1-5; D possibly corresponds to TRBD1 (5 bases). The V gene's germline CDR1 is ENHRY and CDR2 SYGVKD. Trimming cost V 2 bases and J 6 bases, with 11 bases left between them. This CDR3 comprises 14 residues. For the CDR3, the DNA is TGTGCCATCAGTGAGGACACAGGTATTCAGCCCCAGCATTTT. Protein product: CAISEDTGIQPQHF.

This chain joins TRBV6-5 and TRBJ1-3, with 8 nucleotides matching TRBD1. V dropped 0 bases and J dropped 3; count of bases not matched to a gene: 4. Germline loops: CDR1 MNHEY, CDR2 SVGAGI. The CDR3 has 16 amino acids. The CDR3 coding sequence is TGTGCCAGCAGTTACTCGACAGGGGTGGGTGGAAACACCATATATTTT. Its translation is CASSYSTGVGGNTIYF.

The chain couples TRBV7-2 to TRBJ2-7, with D tentatively TRBD2 (6 bases). The CDR3 is 15 residues long. The ends were cut back, 5 bases at V and 0 bases at J, with 14 bases in the middle. CDR1 is SGHTA, CDR2 FQGNSA, per germline. The CDR3 is CASSGGLAHSYEQYF. CDR3 coding DNA: TGTGCCAGCAGCGGGGGTCTAGCGCACTCCTACGAGCAGTACTTC.

This chain joins TRBV5-1 and TRBJ2-1, with D perhaps given as TRBD1 or TRBD2 (5 bases each). Germline loops: CDR1 SGHRS, CDR2 YFSETQ. The CDR3 has 15 amino acids. Trimming shortened V by 4 bases and J by 6 bases, and 17 bases separated the two germline ends. CDR3 nucleotide sequence: TGCGCCAGCAGCCTACAGCCCGGGACCATCAATGAGCAGTTCTTC. Protein: CASSLQPGTINEQFF.

This chain links TRBV11-2 with TRBJ1-4; D not resolved. Between the trimmed V and J ends, which lost 5 bases and 8 bases, there was a span of 18 bases. Germline V gives CDR1 SGHAT, CDR2 FQNNGV. This CDR3 is built from 15 residues. CDR3 sequence reads: CASSLGRREREKLFF. The CDR3 DNA reads as TGTGCCAGCAGCCTCGGACGGCGCGAGAGAGAAAAACTGTTTTTT. The variable domain in full, completed from reference TRBV11-2 and TRBJ1-4, reads EAGVAQSPRYKIIEKRQSVAFWCNPISGHATLYWYQQILGQGPKLLIQFQNNGVVDDSQLPKDRFSAERLKGVDSTLKIQPAKLEDSAVYLCASSLGRREREKLFFGSGTQLSVL.

This chain joins TRBV11-2 and TRBJ2-1; 8 bases map to TRBD2. V trimming: 5 bases; J trimming: 6 bases; junction bases outside the gene matches: 9. From germline, CDR1 is SGHAT and CDR2 FQNNGV. This CDR3 contains 15 residues. CDR3 amino acids: CASSGVAGMGNEQFF. CDR3 sequence (DNA): TGTGCCAGCAGCGGGGTAGCGGGAATGGGCAATGAGCAGTTCTTC.

This chain joins TRBV7-8 and TRBJ2-1, with TRBD2 matching over 13 bases. There are 16 residues in the CDR3. J lost 7 bases, V lost 3 bases, and 6 bases had no gene match. The V gene's germline CDR1 is SGHVS and CDR2 FQNEAQ. The CDR3, as DNA: TGTGCCAGCAGCTTGCGACTAGCGGGAGGATTGAATGAGCAGTTCTTC. Its protein product is CASSLRLAGGLNEQFF.

CDR3 residues: CASSDSSSTGEAFF. The DNA for the CDR3 is TGTGCCAGCAGTGACTCGTCAAGTACAGGGGAAGCTTTCTTT. The J gene is TRBJ1-1, the V gene TRBV6-4; perhaps TRBD1 as D (6 bases). The CDR3 contains 14 residues. The germline V gene has CDR1 MRHNA and CDR2 SNTAGT. V lost 0 bases and J 8 bases, leaving 13 bases between the germline ends.

This clone occurred a few times. This rearrangement joins TRBV18 to TRBJ2-5; 10 bases line up with TRBD2. The CDR3 is 14 amino acids. The junction had 2 bases not matched to a gene; V was cut back by 2 bases and J by 5 bases. Germline V gene data show CDR1 as KGHSH and CDR2 as LQKENI. CDR3 bases: TGTGCCAGCTCACCAAAGGGACTAGCGGAGACCCAGTACTTC. Protein: CASSPKGLAETQYF.

This chain links TRBV5-1 with TRBJ2-1; D call uncertain. This CDR3 region has 12 residues. The germline V and J ends were trimmed by 2 bases and 9 bases, with 9 bases remaining between them. Per germline, CDR1 SGHRS and CDR2 YFSETQ. The CDR3 DNA reads as TGCGCCAGCAGCTTCGGGCGGTTTGAGCAGTTCTTC. Translation: CASSFGRFEQFF.

The chain joins TRBV9 to TRBJ2-7; 10 nucleotides agree with TRBD2. Per the germline V gene, CDR1 is SGDLS and CDR2 is YYNGEE. Losses at the gene ends were 0 bases for V and 0 bases for J; bases not matched to a gene: 3. This CDR3 is built from 16 residues. CDR3 bases: TGTGCCAGCAGCGTAGGGGCTAGCGGGAGCTCCTACGAGCAGTACTTC. It translates to CASSVGASGSSYEQYF.

The genes are TRBV2 and TRBJ2-7, with 9 bases aligning to TRBD1. V shed 10 bases and J 2 bases; nucleotides not matched to a gene: 9. The CDR3 is 14 residues long. CDR1 SNHLY and CDR2 FYNNEI come from the germline V gene. The CDR3: CATAKTGGPYEQYF. The CDR3 region has the DNA TGTGCCACCGCGAAAACAGGGGGCCCCTACGAGCAGTACTTC.

This chain joins TRBV7-6 and TRBJ1-1; 9 bases fit TRBD1. The germline V gene has CDR1 SGHVS and CDR2 FNYEAQ. J gave up 1 base and V 2 bases, and 2 bases lay outside the gene matches. The CDR3 is made up of 15 amino acids. The CDR3 is CASSLLDRGNTEAFF. Written as DNA, the CDR3 is TGTGCCAGCAGCTTATTGGACAGGGGGAACACTGAAGCTTTCTTT. Full variable domain (missing parts from reference TRBV7-6 and TRBJ1-1): GAGVSQSPRYKVTKRGQDVALRCDPISGHVSLYWYRQALGQGPEFLTYFNYEAQQDKSGLPNDRFSAERPEGSISTLTIQRTEQRDSAMYRCASSLLDRGNTEAFFGQGTRLTVV.

The genes are TRBV15 and TRBJ2-5; 9 positions agree with TRBD1. Germline assignment: CDR1 LNHNV and CDR2 YYDKDF (reference sequence). The junction had 7 bases not matched to a gene; V was cut back by 1 base and J by 7 bases. There are 15 residues in the CDR3. This CDR3 reads CATSRVTGGVGTQYF. Written as DNA, the CDR3 is TGTGCCACCAGCAGAGTGACAGGGGGAGTTGGGACCCAGTACTTC.

The V gene is TRBV6-5, the J gene TRBJ2-7, with TRBD1 as a possible D gene (6 bases). The germline gives CDR1 MNHEY, CDR2 SVGAGI. V was pared by 7 bases and J by 0 bases, with 16 bases between. CDR3 length: 15 amino acids. The CDR3 bases are TGTGCCAGCACCAGAAGACAGGTGAGCTCCTACGAGCAGTACTTC. It translates to CASTRRQVSSYEQYF.

The CDR3 here is CASSYGGKETQYF. In nucleotides, the CDR3 is TGTGCCAGCAGTTACGGGGGCAAAGAGACCCAGTACTTC. This sequence joins TRBV6-5 and TRBJ2-5; tentatively, D is TRBD1 (6 bases). Germline lookup yields CDR1 MNHEY and CDR2 SVGAGI. This CDR3 comprises 13 residues. Between the trimmed V and J ends, which lost 2 bases and 3 bases, there was a span of 7 bases.